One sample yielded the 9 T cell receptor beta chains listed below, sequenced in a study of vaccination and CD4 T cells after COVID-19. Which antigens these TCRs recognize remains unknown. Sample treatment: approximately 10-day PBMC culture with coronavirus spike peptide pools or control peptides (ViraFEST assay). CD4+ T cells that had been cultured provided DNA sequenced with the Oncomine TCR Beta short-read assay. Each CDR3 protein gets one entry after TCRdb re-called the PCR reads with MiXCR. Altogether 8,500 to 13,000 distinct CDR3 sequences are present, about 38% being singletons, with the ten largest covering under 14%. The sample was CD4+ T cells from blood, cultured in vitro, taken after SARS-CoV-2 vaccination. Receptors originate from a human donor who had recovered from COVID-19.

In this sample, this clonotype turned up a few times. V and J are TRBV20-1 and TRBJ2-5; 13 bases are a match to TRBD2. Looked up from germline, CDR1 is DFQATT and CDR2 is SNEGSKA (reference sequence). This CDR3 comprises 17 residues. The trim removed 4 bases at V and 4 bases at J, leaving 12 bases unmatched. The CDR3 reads CSATPTSGRALVETQYF. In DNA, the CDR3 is TGCAGTGCTACCCCCACTAGCGGGAGGGCGTTGGTAGAGACCCAGTACTTC.

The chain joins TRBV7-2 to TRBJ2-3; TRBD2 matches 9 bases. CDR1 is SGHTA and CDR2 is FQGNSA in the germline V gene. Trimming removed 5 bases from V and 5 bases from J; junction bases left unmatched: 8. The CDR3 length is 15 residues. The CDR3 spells CASSPGGAGGDTQYF. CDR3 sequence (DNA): TGTGCCAGCAGCCCCGGGGGAGCGGGAGGAGATACGCAGTATTTT.

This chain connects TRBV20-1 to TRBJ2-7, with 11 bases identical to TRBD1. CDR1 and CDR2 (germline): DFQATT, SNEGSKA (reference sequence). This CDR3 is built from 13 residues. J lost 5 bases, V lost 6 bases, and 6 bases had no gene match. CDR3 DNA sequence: TGCAGTGCCATGGGACAGGGGGTCCACGAGCAGTACTTC. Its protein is CSAMGQGVHEQYF.

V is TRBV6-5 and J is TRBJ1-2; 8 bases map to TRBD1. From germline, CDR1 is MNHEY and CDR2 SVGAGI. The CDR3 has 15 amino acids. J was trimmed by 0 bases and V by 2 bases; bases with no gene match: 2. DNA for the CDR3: TGTGCCAGCAGTTACGGGACAGGACCTAACTATGGCTACACCTTC. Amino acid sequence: CASSYGTGPNYGYTF.

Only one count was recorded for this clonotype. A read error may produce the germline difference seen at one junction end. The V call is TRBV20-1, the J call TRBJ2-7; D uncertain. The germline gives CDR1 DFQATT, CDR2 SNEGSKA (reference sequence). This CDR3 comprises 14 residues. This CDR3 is CSARDVYVVAKQCF. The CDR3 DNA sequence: TGCAGTGCTAGAGATGTGTATGTTGTTGCCAAGCAGTGCTTC.

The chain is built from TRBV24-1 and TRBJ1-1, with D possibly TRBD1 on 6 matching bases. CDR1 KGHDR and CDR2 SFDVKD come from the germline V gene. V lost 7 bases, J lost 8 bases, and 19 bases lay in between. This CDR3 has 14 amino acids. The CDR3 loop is CATRGQPGGEEAFF. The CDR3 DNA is TGTGCCACCAGGGGACAACCGGGGGGAGAGGAAGCTTTCTTT.

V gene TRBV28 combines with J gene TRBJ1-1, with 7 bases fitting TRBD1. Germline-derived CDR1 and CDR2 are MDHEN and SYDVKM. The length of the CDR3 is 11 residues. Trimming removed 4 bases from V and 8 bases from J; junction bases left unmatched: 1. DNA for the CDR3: TGTGCCAGCAGTTGGGACAGAGAAGCTTTCTTT. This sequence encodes CASSWDREAFF.

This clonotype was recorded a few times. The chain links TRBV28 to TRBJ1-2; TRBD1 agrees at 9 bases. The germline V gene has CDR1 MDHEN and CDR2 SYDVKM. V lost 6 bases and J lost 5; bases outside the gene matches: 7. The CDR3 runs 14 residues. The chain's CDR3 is CASRPQGARYGYTF. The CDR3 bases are TGTGCCAGCAGGCCACAGGGGGCTCGGTATGGCTACACCTTC.

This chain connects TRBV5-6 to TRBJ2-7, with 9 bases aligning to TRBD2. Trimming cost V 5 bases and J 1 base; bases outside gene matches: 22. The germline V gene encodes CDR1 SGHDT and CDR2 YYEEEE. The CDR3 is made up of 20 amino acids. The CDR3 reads CASREGKTAASGIGSYEQYF. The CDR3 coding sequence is TGTGCCAGCAGGGAGGGTAAAACTGCGGCTAGCGGGATTGGGTCCTACGAGCAGTACTTC. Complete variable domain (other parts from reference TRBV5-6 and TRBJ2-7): DAGVTQSPTHLIKTRGQQVTLRCSPKSGHDTVSWYQQALGQGPQFIFQYYEEEERQRGNFPDRFSGHQFPNYSSELNVNALLLGDSALYLCASREGKTAASGIGSYEQYFGPGTRLTVT.